This TCR beta chain was sequenced for a study of blood T cell repertoires in COVID-19. Study details: Material from acute and convalescent COVID-19 was sourced from the United States, Italy and Spain. PBMCs, B-cell-depleted T cells, or T cells provided the cDNA or gDNA that made up the material.

Seattle patients were enrolled during active infection and followed longitudinally. CDR3 length equals 12 residues. In the authors' workflow: How many nucleated cells were present was estimated from reference gene primer amplification. TCRdb's copy holds only in-frame clones and misses some; the assay was immunoSEQ multiplex PCR. From that table come the V and J calls and clone size; the DNA was used to work out D and trimming. Of some 200,000 clones listed, roughly 92% were seen once; the top ten hold 0.6% to 0.9%. This TCR was sampled from a young man with COVID-19, enrolled during active disease. Input material: peripheral blood. The V call is TRBV21-1, the J call TRBJ2-5; TRBD1 reflects the table's D call only, with no check against the DNA. TRBV21-1 is tagged as a pseudogene. CDR3: CARDRGSETQYF. CDR3 nucleotides: TGTGCCAGGGACAGGGGGAGCGAGACCCAGTACTTC.